This record concerns one T cell receptor beta chain sequence. This clone was seen just once. The clone's antigen remains unknown. No base quality information exists; no much larger clone differs at one position. The sample originates from a study of blood T cell repertoires in COVID-19 (dated by TCRdb to about 2020). Background on the whole study: The collaborator samples originated in the United States, Italy and Spain and spanned the acute and convalescent phases of COVID-19. Where available, HLA class I and class II types were taken from metadata supplied by the sample provider and were not determined by assay-based typing. The repertoires were released in a freely available public database meant as a resource for research on the immune response to SARS-CoV-2. The samples were drawn from the first 160 participants of the ongoing ImmuneRACE study and from about 1,200 subjects provided by 6 global collaborators. Nearly every sample came with metadata listing a de-identified subject ID, COVID-19 status, age in years and sex. Deeply sampled blood TCRbeta repertoires from subjects exposed to, actively infected with, or recovered from COVID-19 were included in the dataset. The prospective study material was composed of cDNA or gDNA derived from T cells, B-cell-depleted T cells, or PBMCs. Paper-wide results and their limitations: The quantity of clinical and demographic metadata differed by source and by participant and was supplied without curation.

One collaborating source in Seattle enrolled patients during active infection and followed them longitudinally through the course of disease. The collaborating institutions used their own protocols to collect whole blood in K2EDTA tubes. For TCRbeta analysis, collaborators shipped samples in one of three forms: frozen whole blood, isolated PBMCs, or DNA extracted from either of those sample types. Between the V and J ends, shortened by 0 bases and 7 bases respectively, the junction contains 6 bases. The germline V gene specifies SNHLY as CDR1 and FYNNEI as CDR2. Measured from the cysteine to the phenylalanine, the CDR3 is 12 residues long. Only the CDR3 portion is preserved as DNA: 36 bases, with reading frame beginning at the first base. TCRbeta CDR3 regions were amplified from genomic DNA by means of the immunoSEQ Assay, a bias-controlled multiplex PCR. Processing in the source paper ran as follows. Nucleated cell counts per sample were estimated from amplification of reference gene primers within the assay. Sequence reads were collapsed and filtered to measure the absolute abundance of every unique TCRbeta CDR3 rearrangement. For each sample, productive Simpson clonality was calculated as the square root of Simpson's diversity index across productive rearrangements. TCRdb mirrors the immuneACCESS table, restricted to in-frame sequences. Some clones are absent from its copies; in checked studies, under half trace to an unresolved V gene, and the reason for the others is unknown. Clone size and V and J calls were adopted from that table, with D and trimming inferred from the DNA. Across this sample there are some 180,000 clones, with roughly four fifths seen only once. The biggest ten clones account for about 12% of the sample.

This chain joins TRBV2 to TRBJ1-1; no D gene call is confident. The sequence was collected from a woman older than 75 with COVID-19, enrolled during active disease. The sequencing sample was made of peripheral blood. The DNA sequence follows: TGTGCCAGCAGTGAAGCTGAGAGTGAAGCTTTCTTT. It specifies CASSEAESEAFF.